This T cell receptor beta chain is drawn from a study of blood T cell repertoires in COVID-19. Turning to the study itself: In each case, the material was cDNA or gDNA derived from T cells, B-cell-depleted T cells, or PBMCs.

The CDR3 loop spans 15 amino acids. The assay was immunoSEQ multiplex PCR, and TCRdb's table has in-frame clones only and misses some. The sample lists over 200,000 clones, around nine tenths occurring once. What was sequenced was peripheral blood. This chain connects TRBV12-1 to TRBJ2-7; the table's TRBD1 call for D was not verified on the DNA. TRBV12-1 is described as a pseudogene. The receptor was isolated from a man between 18 and 29 years old with active or convalescent COVID-19. In DNA form, the CDR3 reads TGTGCCAGCAGCTTACCTAAGGACATCCCCTACGAGCAGTACTTC. Its translation: CASSLPKDIPYEQYF.